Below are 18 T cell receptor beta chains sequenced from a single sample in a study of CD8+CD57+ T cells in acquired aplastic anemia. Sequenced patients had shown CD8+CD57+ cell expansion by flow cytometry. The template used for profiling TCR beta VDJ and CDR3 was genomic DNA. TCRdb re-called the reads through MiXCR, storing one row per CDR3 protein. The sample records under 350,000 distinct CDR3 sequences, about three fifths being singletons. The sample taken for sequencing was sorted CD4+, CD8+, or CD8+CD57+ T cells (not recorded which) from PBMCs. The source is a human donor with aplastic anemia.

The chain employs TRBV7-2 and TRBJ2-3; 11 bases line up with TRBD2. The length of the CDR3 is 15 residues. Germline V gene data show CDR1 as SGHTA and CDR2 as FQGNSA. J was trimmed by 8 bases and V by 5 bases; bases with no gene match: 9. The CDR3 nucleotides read TGTGCCAGCAGCCTACTAGCGGGAGAGTTCCGTACGCAGTATTTT. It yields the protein CASSLLAGEFRTQYF.

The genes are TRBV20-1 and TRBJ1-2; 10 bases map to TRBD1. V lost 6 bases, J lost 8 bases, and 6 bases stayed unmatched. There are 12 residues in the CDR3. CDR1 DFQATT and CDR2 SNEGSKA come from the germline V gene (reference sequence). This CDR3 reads CSAQDRGRGYTF. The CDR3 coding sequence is TGCAGTGCCCAAGACAGGGGGCGAGGCTACACCTTC.

CDR3 coding DNA: TGTGCCAGCAGCCTAGGTACTGTCGGGCAGTACTTC. Translation: CASSLGTVGQYF. The chain joins TRBV7-9 to TRBJ2-7; no clear D. CDR1 SEHNR and CDR2 FQNEAQ come from the germline V gene (reference sequence). Trimming cost V 5 bases and J 9 bases, with 14 bases left between them. CDR3 length equals 12 residues.

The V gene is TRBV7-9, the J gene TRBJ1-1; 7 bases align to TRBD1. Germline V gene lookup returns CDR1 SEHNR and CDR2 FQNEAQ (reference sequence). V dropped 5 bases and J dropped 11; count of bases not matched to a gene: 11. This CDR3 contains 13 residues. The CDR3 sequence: CASSTPGGGDAFF. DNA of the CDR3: TGTGCCAGCAGCACACCAGGGGGGGGAGATGCTTTCTTT. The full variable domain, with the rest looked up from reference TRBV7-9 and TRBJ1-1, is DTGVSQNPRHKITKRGQNVTFRCDPISEHNRLYWYRQTLGQGPEFLTYFQNEAQLEKSRLLSDRFSAERPKGSFSTLEIQRTEQGDSAMYLCASSTPGGGDAFFGQGTRLTVV.

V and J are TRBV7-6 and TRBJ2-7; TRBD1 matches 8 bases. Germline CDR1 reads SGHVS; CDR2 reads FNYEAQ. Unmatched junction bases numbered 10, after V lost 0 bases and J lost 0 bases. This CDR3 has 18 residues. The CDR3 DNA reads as TGTGCCAGCAGCTTAGCGATTACCGTGACAGGGGTCTCCTACGAGCAGTACTTC. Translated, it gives CASSLAITVTGVSYEQYF.

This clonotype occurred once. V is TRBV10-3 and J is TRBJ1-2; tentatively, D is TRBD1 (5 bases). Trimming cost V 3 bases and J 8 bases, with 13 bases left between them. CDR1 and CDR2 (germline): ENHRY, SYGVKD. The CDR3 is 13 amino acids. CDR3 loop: CAISEPGLRGYTF. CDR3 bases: TGTGCCATCAGTGAACCGGGACTCCGAGGCTACACCTTC.

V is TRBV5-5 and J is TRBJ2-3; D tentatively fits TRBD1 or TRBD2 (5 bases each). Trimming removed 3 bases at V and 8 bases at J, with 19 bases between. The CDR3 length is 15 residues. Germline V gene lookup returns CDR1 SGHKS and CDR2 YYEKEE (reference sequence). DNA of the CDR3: TGTGCCAGCAGCTACGGGACCCTAGCATATGGTACGCAGTATTTT. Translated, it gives CASSYGTLAYGTQYF.

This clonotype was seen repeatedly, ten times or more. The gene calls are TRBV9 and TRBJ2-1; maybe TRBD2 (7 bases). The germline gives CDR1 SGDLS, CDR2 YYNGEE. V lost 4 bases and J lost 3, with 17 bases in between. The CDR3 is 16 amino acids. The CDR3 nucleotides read TGTGCCAGCAGCCAAAGGGGGGGGGGGATCTACAATGAGCAGTTCTTC. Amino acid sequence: CASSQRGGGIYNEQFF.

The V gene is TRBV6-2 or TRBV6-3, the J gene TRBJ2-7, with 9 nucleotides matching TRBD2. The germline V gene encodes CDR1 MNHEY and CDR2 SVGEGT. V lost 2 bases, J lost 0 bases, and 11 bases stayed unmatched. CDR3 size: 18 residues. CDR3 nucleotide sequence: TGTGCCAGCAGTTACCCGGGTGGGACTAGCCGAGACTCCTACGAGCAGTACTTC. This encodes CASSYPGGTSRDSYEQYF.

The CDR3, as DNA: TGCAGTGCTAGTATTCCAGGGCAGGATGGCTACACCTTC. Translating it yields CSASIPGQDGYTF. This chain links TRBV20-1 with TRBJ1-2; TRBD1 is a possible D gene (5 bases). The germline CDR1 and CDR2 sequences are DFQATT and SNEGSKA (reference sequence). V was cut by 3 bases and J by 6 bases, with 14 bases left in between. The CDR3 is 13 residues long.

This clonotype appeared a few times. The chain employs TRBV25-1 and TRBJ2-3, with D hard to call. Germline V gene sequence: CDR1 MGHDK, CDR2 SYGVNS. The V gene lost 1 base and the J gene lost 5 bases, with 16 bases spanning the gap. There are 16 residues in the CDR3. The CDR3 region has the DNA TGTGCCAGCAGTGAATTCAACGGCCTAAGAGTAGATACGCAGTATTTT. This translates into CASSEFNGLRVDTQYF. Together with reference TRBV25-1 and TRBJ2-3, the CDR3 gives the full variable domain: EADIYQTPRYLVIGTGKKITLECSQTMGHDKMYWYQQDPGMELHLIHYSYGVNSTEKGDLSSESTVSRIRTEHFPLTLESARPSHTSQYLCASSEFNGLRVDTQYFGPGTRLTVL.

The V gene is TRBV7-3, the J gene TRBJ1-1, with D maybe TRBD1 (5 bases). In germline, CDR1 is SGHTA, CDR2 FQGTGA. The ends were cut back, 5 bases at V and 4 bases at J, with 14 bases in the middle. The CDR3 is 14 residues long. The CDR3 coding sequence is TGTGCCAGCAGCCAGGCCCGGGGGATCACTGAAGCTTTCTTT. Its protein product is CASSQARGITEAFF. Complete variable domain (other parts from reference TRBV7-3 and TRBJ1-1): GAGVSQTPSNKVTEKGKYVELRCDPISGHTALYWYRQSLGQGPEFLIYFQGTGAADDSGLPNDRFFAVRPEGSVSTLKIQRTERGDSAVYLCASSQARGITEAFFGQGTRLTVV.

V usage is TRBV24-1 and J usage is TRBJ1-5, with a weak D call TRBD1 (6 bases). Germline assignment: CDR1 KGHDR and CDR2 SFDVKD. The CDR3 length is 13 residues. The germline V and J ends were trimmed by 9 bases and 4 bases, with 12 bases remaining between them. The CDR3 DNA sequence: TGTGCCACCTGGGGAGGGGGAAATCAGCCCCAGCATTTT. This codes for CATWGGGNQPQHF.

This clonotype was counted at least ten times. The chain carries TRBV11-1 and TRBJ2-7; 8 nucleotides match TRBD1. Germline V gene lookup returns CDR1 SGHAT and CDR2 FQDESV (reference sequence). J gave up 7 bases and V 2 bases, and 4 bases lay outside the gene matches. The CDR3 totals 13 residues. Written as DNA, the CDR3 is TGTGCCAGCAGCTTAATCAGGGGGCAGGAGCAGTACTTC. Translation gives CASSLIRGQEQYF. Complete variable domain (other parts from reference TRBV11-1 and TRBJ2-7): EAEVAQSPRYKITEKSQAVAFWCDPISGHATLYWYRQILGQGPELLVQFQDESVVDDSQLPKDRFSAERLKGVDSTLKIQPAELGDSAMYLCASSLIRGQEQYFGPGTRLTVT.

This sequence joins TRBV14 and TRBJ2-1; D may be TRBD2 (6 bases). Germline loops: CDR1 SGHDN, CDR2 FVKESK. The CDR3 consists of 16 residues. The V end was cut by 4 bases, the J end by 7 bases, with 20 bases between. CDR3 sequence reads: CASSRKAAGRWNEQFF. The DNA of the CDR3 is TGTGCCAGCAGCCGCAAGGCCGCGGGACGCTGGAATGAGCAGTTCTTC.

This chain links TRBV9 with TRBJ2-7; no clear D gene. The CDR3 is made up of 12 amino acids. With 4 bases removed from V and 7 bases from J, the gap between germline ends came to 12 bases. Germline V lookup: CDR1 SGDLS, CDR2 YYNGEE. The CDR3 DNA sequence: TGTGCCAGCAGCCCCTCCGGGTGGGAGCAGTACTTC. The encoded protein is CASSPSGWEQYF.

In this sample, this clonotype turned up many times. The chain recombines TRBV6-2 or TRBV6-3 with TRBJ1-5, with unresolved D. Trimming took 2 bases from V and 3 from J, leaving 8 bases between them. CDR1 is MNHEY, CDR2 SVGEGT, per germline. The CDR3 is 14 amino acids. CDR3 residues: CASSYTQTNQPQHF. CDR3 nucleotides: TGTGCCAGCAGTTACACCCAGACCAATCAGCCCCAGCATTTT.

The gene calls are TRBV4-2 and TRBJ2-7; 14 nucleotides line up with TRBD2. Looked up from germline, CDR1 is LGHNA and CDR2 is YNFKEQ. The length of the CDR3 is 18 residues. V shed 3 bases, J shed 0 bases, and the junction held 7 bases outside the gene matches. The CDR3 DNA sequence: TGTGCCAGCAGCCACGAGGGACTAGCGGGGGTCGACTCCTACGAGCAGTACTTC. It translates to CASSHEGLAGVDSYEQYF.